This TCR beta chain comes out of a study of vaccination and CD4 T cells after COVID-19. Study details: The authors gave control cultures a CEFX pool, an HIV-1 Nef pool, or no peptide.

Described treatment: approximately nine-day PBMC culture with coronavirus spike peptide pools or control peptides (ViraFEST assay). Notes on this clonotype: Antigen: not known.

Sequenced with the Oncomine TCR Beta short-read assay was DNA taken from cultured CD4+ T cells. TCRdb re-analysed the PCR reads in MiXCR, keeping a single row per CDR3 protein. Here the sample spans around 19,000 distinct CDR3 sequences, roughly 40% being singletons. CDR3 length: 18 residues. V dropped 6 bases and J dropped 3; count of bases not matched to a gene: 10. The receptor was derived from a human donor who had recovered from COVID-19. V usage is TRBV12-3 or TRBV12-4 and J usage is TRBJ2-1; 14 bases are a match to TRBD2. This specimen was CD4+ T cells from blood, cultured in vitro, taken after SARS-CoV-2 vaccination. The CDR3: CASSTGGTSGRHYNEQFF. CDR3 DNA sequence: TGTGCCAGCAGCACTGGCGGGACTAGCGGGAGACACTACAATGAGCAGTTCTTC.